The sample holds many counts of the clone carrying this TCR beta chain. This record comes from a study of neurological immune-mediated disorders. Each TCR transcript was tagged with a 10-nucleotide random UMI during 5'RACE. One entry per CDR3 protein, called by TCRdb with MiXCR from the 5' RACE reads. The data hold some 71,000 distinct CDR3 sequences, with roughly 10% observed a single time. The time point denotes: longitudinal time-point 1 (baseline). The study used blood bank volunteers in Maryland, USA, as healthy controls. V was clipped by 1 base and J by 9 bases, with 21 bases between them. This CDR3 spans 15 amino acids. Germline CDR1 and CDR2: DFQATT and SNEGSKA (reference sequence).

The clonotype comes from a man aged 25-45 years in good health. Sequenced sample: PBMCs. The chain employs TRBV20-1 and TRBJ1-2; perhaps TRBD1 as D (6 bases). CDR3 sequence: CSARVRGRGDSSYTF. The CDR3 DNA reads TGCAGTGCTAGAGTCCGGGGGCGCGGGGATAGTAGCTACACCTTC.